The 29 T cell receptor beta chains given below trace back to one sample, sequenced in a study of blood T cell repertoires in COVID-19. Clones were sequenced by immunoSEQ multiplex PCR, and TCRdb holds only the in-frame ones, with some missing. The sample has some 510,000 clones, 88% seen once. The sequenced sample was PBMCs or T cells enriched from blood (not recorded which). These receptors originate from a woman in her thirties or forties who had recovered from COVID-19.

The chain links TRBV5-6 to TRBJ1-6; possibly TRBD1 for D (6 bases). The length of the CDR3 is 16 residues. V gave up 4 bases and J gave up 10 bases, with 21 bases separating them. Germline loops: CDR1 SGHDT, CDR2 YYEEEE. The CDR3 DNA is TGTGCCAGCAGCGCGTCAGGGGTTCGTTGGAGATCACCCCTCCACTTT. Protein sequence: CASSASGVRWRSPLHF.

Remarks on this clone: The same CDR3 is also encoded by other DNA sequences in this sample. CDR3 in amino acids: CASSQDLASGYNEQFF. Written as DNA, the CDR3 is TGCGCCAGCAGCCAAGATCTGGCTAGCGGGTACAATGAGCAGTTCTTC. The chain has TRBV4-1 and TRBJ2-1; 8 bases are a match to TRBD2. J was trimmed by 4 bases and V by 0 bases; bases with no gene match: 5. Germline-derived CDR1 and CDR2 are MGHRA and YSYEKL. This CDR3 is built from 16 residues.

This chain links TRBV7-6 with TRBJ2-1; 12 positions match TRBD2. Germline-derived CDR1 and CDR2 are SGHVS and FNYEAQ. This CDR3 is 15 amino acids long. The V segment lost 4 bases and the J segment 9 bases; nucleotides outside the gene matches: 7. This chain's CDR3 is CASSSLAGGSGEQFF. DNA for the CDR3: TGTGCCAGCAGCTCACTAGCGGGAGGAAGCGGTGAGCAGTTCTTC.

The V and J genes are TRBV6-1 and TRBJ2-7; 7 bases match TRBD2. In germline, CDR1 is MNHNS, CDR2 SASEGT. The CDR3 covers 13 residues. The J segment lost 5 bases and the V segment lost 1 base, leaving 2 bases of the junction unmatched. The CDR3 nucleotides read TGTGCCAGCAGTGAAGTGGGGGGGGACGAGCAGTACTTC. Amino acids: CASSEVGGDEQYF.

CDR3: CASSLGRSRAVEQYF. CDR3 DNA: TGTGCCAGCAGCTTGGGGCGGTCCAGGGCTGTCGAGCAGTACTTC. V and J are TRBV5-8 and TRBJ2-7; a weak D match, TRBD1 (5 bases). V was clipped by 0 bases and J by 6 bases, with 16 bases between them. CDR1 and CDR2 (germline): SGHTS, YDEGEE. The CDR3 length is 15 residues.

V gene TRBV23-1 combines with J gene TRBJ1-5; TRBD1 is a possible D gene (5 bases). TRBV23-1 is assigned to the ORF class and has an uncertain function. The CDR3 is made up of 13 amino acids. Between the trimmed V and J ends, which lost 2 bases and 15 bases, there was a span of 17 bases. The CDR3 sequence is CASSQRTAGGRHF. The CDR3 region has the DNA TGCGCCAGCAGTCAACGGACGGCGGGGGGGAGGCATTTT.

This clone was seen only once. J is TRBJ1-2 and V is TRBV3-1 (or the pseudogene TRBV3-2); 9 bases match TRBD1. V lost 0 bases, J lost 7 bases, and 21 bases stayed unmatched. In germline, CDR1 is LGHDT, CDR2 YNNKEL (reference sequence). The CDR3 sequence is 20 residues long. In DNA form, the CDR3 reads TGTGCCAGCAGCCAAGATCTGAGTGTTCTGACAGGGGGAATGGTCGGTGGCTACACCTTC. This sequence encodes CASSQDLSVLTGGMVGGYTF.

V is TRBV4-3 and J is TRBJ2-7, with TRBD1 as a possible D gene (5 bases). Germline V lookup: CDR1 LGHNA, CDR2 YSLEER. The CDR3 extends over 15 amino acids. V was shortened by 4 bases and J by 0 bases, with 13 bases between the two germline ends. The CDR3, as DNA: TGCGCCAGCAGCCGAAAGGGGCAGTCCTCCTACGAGCAGTACTTC. Translated, it gives CASSRKGQSSYEQYF.

The chain links TRBV11-3 to TRBJ1-1; D may be TRBD1 (6 bases). The CDR3 totals 15 residues. Germline loops: CDR1 SGHNT, CDR2 YENEEA. Trimming took 3 bases from V and 1 from J, leaving 12 bases between them. Here the CDR3 reads CASSFLGARNTEAFF. The CDR3 region has the DNA TGTGCCAGCAGCTTTTTGGGGGCGCGGAACACTGAAGCTTTCTTT.

This clone appeared once. The genes are TRBV6-2 or TRBV6-3 and TRBJ2-7, with TRBD2 matching 11 bases. Per germline, CDR1 MNHEY and CDR2 SVGEGT. The ends lost 6 bases at V and 4 bases at J; junction bases unmatched: 8. The CDR3 length is 15 residues. The DNA of the CDR3 is TGTGCCAGCAGCTTAGCGGGAGGGCCGGTATACGAGCAGTACTTC. This gives the protein CASSLAGGPVYEQYF.

The CDR3 DNA follows: TGCGCCAGCAGCCTCCGGGACAGGGACGCTGGCTACACCTTC. It specifies CASSLRDRDAGYTF. The V call is TRBV4-3, the J call TRBJ1-2; 9 nucleotides line up with TRBD1. Germline-derived CDR1 and CDR2 are LGHNA and YSLEER. V shed 4 bases, J shed 7 bases, and the junction held 7 bases outside the gene matches. CDR3 length: 14 residues.

The chain couples TRBV29-1 to TRBJ2-7, with unresolved D. V was cut by 6 bases and J by 2 bases, with 14 bases left in between. Germline V CDR1 and CDR2: SQVTM, ANQGSEA. This CDR3 contains 13 residues. CDR3 sequence: CSVRWHTTYEQYF. The CDR3 DNA reads TGCAGCGTCCGATGGCACACAACCTACGAGCAGTACTTC.

V and J are TRBV27 and TRBJ1-1; tentatively, D is TRBD1 (5 bases). The germline V and J ends were trimmed by 2 bases and 4 bases, with 17 bases remaining between them. CDR3 length: 16 residues. The germline CDR1 and CDR2 sequences are MNHEY and SMNVEV (reference sequence). The CDR3 DNA sequence: TGTGCCAGCAGTTTAACGTCAACCGCCCAGGGCACTGAAGCTTTCTTT. Translating it yields CASSLTSTAQGTEAFF.

The V and J genes are TRBV5-4 and TRBJ2-2; the match to TRBD2 covers 8 bases. Germline V gene lookup returns CDR1 SGHNT and CDR2 YYREEE (reference sequence). CDR3 size: 17 residues. V dropped 4 bases and J dropped 2; count of bases not matched to a gene: 10. This CDR3 reads CASSPASGRANTGELFF. In nucleotides, the CDR3 is TGTGCCAGCAGCCCGGCGTCCGGGAGGGCCAACACCGGGGAGCTGTTTTTT.

This chain joins TRBV9 and TRBJ2-3, with TRBD2 as a possible D gene (5 bases). This CDR3 comprises 16 residues. V lost 3 bases, J lost 0 bases, and 14 bases lay in between. Germline V CDR1 and CDR2: SGDLS, YYNGEE. Here the CDR3 DNA reads TGTGCCAGCAGCGGATTCGGGATTCCTAGCACAGATACGCAGTATTTT. It specifies CASSGFGIPSTDTQYF. The variable domain in full, with the rest retrieved from reference TRBV9 and TRBJ2-3, is DSGVTQTPKHLITATGQRVTLRCSPRSGDLSVYWYQQSLDQGLQFLIQYYNGEERAKGNILERFSAQQFPDLHSELNLSSLELGDSALYFCASSGFGIPSTDTQYFGPGTRLTVL.

This clone was detected a few times. V usage is TRBV5-1 and J usage is TRBJ1-2, with D possibly TRBD1 on 6 matching bases. Germline assignment: CDR1 SGHRS and CDR2 YFSETQ. V was clipped by 0 bases and J by 5 bases, with 17 bases between them. CDR3 length equals 16 residues. CDR3: CASSLATGNRGYGYTF. CDR3 in DNA: TGCGCCAGCAGCTTGGCAACAGGGAATAGGGGATATGGCTACACCTTC.

The CDR3 nucleotides are TGTGCCAGTAGTATTCAGCCGACTAGTTCCTCCTACAATGAGCAGTTCTTC. Protein: CASSIQPTSSSYNEQFF. The V and J genes are TRBV19 and TRBJ2-1; perhaps TRBD2 as D (6 bases). The CDR3 is made up of 17 amino acids. V lost 3 bases, J lost 0 bases, and 15 bases lay in between. Germline lookup yields CDR1 LNHDA and CDR2 SQIVND (reference sequence).

The V and J genes are TRBV6-2 or TRBV6-3 and TRBJ2-1; 9 nucleotides match TRBD1. The V gene end was trimmed by 8 bases and the J gene end by 8 bases; junction bases not matched to a gene: 13. Germline-derived CDR1 and CDR2 are MNHEY and SVGEGT. CDR3 length: 15 amino acids. This CDR3 reads CASRLGGQGIHEQFF. The CDR3 DNA reads TGTGCCAGCCGCCTAGGGGGACAGGGTATCCATGAGCAGTTCTTC.

The chain couples TRBV6-1 to TRBJ1-5; maybe TRBD1 (5 bases). Germline CDR1 is MNHNS and CDR2 is SASEGT. V lost 6 bases and J lost 6, with 15 bases in between. The CDR3 has 14 residues. The CDR3 nucleotides read TGTGCCAGCAGGGACCCAGGGCTTGGTCAGCCCCAGCATTTT. It yields the protein CASRDPGLGQPQHF.

The chain employs TRBV12-3 or TRBV12-4 and TRBJ1-1; a possible D gene is TRBD1 (5 bases). V was clipped by 3 bases and J by 3 bases, with 8 bases between them. This CDR3 spans 13 amino acids. CDR3 sequence reads: CASSFRRDTEAFF. CDR3 nucleotides: TGTGCCAGCAGTTTTCGCAGGGACACTGAAGCTTTCTTT.

The J gene is TRBJ1-2, the V gene TRBV19; TRBD1 is a possible D gene (6 bases). This CDR3 has 13 amino acids. Trimming left V 4 bases short and J 5 bases short, with 11 bases between. CDR1 is LNHDA, CDR2 SQIVND, per germline (reference sequence). In DNA, the CDR3 is TGTGCCAGTAGTACACAGGGCTGGTATGGCTACACCTTC. It codes for CASSTQGWYGYTF. Full variable domain (missing parts from reference TRBV19 and TRBJ1-2): DGGITQSPKYLFRKEGQNVTLSCEQNLNHDAMYWYRQDPGQGLRLIYYSQIVNDFQKGDIAEGYSVSREKKESFPLTVTSAQKNPTAFYLCASSTQGWYGYTFGSGTRLTVV.

The chain recombines TRBV7-2 with TRBJ2-1, with TRBD2 matching over 9 bases. V dropped 1 base and J dropped 7; count of bases not matched to a gene: 5. Looked up from germline, CDR1 is SGHTA and CDR2 is FQGNSA. This CDR3 has 15 residues. The CDR3 sequence is CASSLGAGGGNEQFF. Written as DNA, the CDR3 is TGTGCCAGCAGCTTAGGGGCGGGAGGGGGGAATGAGCAGTTCTTC.

The chain has TRBV27 and TRBJ2-4; D perhaps matches TRBD2 (5 bases). CDR3 length equals 15 residues. V lost 0 bases, J lost 3 bases, and 9 bases lay in between. Germline V gives CDR1 MNHEY, CDR2 SMNVEV (reference sequence). Here the CDR3 DNA reads TGTGCCAGCAGTTTATCTCGGGGTGGCAAAAACATTCAGTACTTC. Amino acid sequence: CASSLSRGGKNIQYF.

The rearrangement uses TRBV7-6 and TRBJ1-6; 12 bases match TRBD1. Germline V lookup: CDR1 SGHVS, CDR2 FNYEAQ. Trimming removed 0 bases from V and 11 bases from J; junction bases left unmatched: 8. The CDR3 runs to 17 residues. In DNA, the CDR3 is TGTGCCAGCAGCTTAGCGGCCGGGACAGGGGGCAGGGCACCCCTCCACTTT. This translates into CASSLAAGTGGRAPLHF.

This chain links TRBV10-2 with TRBJ1-2; D is possibly TRBD1 (6 bases). The germline V gene has CDR1 WSHSY and CDR2 SAAADI. V was shortened by 7 bases and J by 0 bases, with 15 bases between the two germline ends. This CDR3 region has 15 residues. CDR3 nucleotides: TGCGCCAGCACCTCGAGACAGGAAGCTAACTATGGCTACACCTTC. Translating it yields CASTSRQEANYGYTF.

The CDR3 sequence is CASSPLEGASNQPQHF. The CDR3 coding sequence is TGTGCCAGCAGCCCTTTGGAGGGGGCGTCCAATCAGCCCCAGCATTTT. The chain has TRBV27 and TRBJ1-5; 7 nucleotides agree with TRBD1. The CDR3 has 16 amino acids. Germline lookup yields CDR1 MNHEY and CDR2 SMNVEV (reference sequence). J gave up 3 bases and V 6 bases, and 11 bases lay outside the gene matches.

This clone has a single count. V usage is TRBV6-2 or TRBV6-3 and J usage is TRBJ1-2; D not resolved. V was clipped by 4 bases and J by 4 bases, with 7 bases between them. The CDR3 contains 12 residues. The germline gives CDR1 MNHEY, CDR2 SVGEGT. The DNA for the CDR3 is TGTGCCAGCAGTTCTTTCAGCTATGGCTACACCTTC. Its translation is CASSSFSYGYTF.

The chain carries TRBV11-2 and TRBJ1-1; 8 positions agree with TRBD1. This CDR3 spans 14 amino acids. Trimming cost V 5 bases and J 4 bases; bases outside gene matches: 6. Per germline, CDR1 SGHAT and CDR2 FQNNGV. DNA of the CDR3: TGTGCCAGCAGCCTGGACAGGGTTGGCACTGAAGCTTTCTTT. Protein: CASSLDRVGTEAFF.

The chain has TRBV19 and TRBJ2-7, with 9 bases identical to TRBD1. CDR3 length: 15 amino acids. CDR1 and CDR2 (germline): LNHDA, SQIVND (reference sequence). The V gene end was trimmed by 4 bases and the J gene end by 7 bases; junction bases not matched to a gene: 11. The DNA of the CDR3 is TGTGCCAGTAGTAGCCCCGGACAGGGGTTTATGGAGCAGTACTTC. Protein: CASSSPGQGFMEQYF.